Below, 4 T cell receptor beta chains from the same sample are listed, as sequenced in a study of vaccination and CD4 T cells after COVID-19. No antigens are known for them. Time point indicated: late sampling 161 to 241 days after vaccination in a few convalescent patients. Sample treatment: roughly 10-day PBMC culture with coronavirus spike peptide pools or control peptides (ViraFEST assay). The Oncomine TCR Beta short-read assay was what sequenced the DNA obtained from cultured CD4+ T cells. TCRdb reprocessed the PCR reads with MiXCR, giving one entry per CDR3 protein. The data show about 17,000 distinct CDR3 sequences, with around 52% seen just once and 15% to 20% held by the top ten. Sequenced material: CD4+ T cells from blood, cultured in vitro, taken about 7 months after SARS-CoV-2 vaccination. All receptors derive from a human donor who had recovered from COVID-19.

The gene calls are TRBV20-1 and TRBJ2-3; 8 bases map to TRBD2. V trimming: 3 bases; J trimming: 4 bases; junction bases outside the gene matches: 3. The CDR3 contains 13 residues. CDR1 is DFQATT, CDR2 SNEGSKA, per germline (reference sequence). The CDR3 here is CSASGRASDTQYF. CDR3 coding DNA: TGCAGTGCTAGCGGGAGGGCTTCAGATACGCAGTATTTT.

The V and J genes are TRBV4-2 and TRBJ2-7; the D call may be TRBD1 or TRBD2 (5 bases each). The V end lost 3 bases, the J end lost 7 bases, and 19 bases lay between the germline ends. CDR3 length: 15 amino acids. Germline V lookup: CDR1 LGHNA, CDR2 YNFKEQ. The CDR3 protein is CASSHGGPGLREQYF. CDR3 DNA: TGTGCCAGCAGCCATGGGGGTCCCGGACTGCGGGAGCAGTACTTC.

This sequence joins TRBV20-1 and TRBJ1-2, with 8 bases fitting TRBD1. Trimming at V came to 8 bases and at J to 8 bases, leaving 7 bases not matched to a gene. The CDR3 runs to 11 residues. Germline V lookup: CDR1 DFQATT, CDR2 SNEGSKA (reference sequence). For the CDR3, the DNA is TGCAGTCAGGGGGCAGTGGGGGGCTACACCTTC. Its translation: CSQGAVGGYTF.

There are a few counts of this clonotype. The CDR3 here is CASSFRTATNQPQHF. Here the CDR3 DNA reads TGTGCCAGCAGTTTTCGGACAGCGACTAATCAGCCCCAGCATTTT. This rearrangement joins TRBV12-3 or TRBV12-4 to TRBJ1-5, with D possibly being TRBD1 (6 bases). The CDR3 runs 15 residues. The germline V and J ends were trimmed by 3 bases and 4 bases, with 13 bases remaining between them.